This T cell receptor (beta chain) was identified during a study of cytomegalovirus exposure and HLA in healthy donors (dated by TCRdb to between 2016 and 2019). Turning to the overall study: According to an earlier analysis of around 600 of the donors, about 170 million T cells yielded 120 million or so unique TCR beta sequences and approximately 300 Gb of sequence data. Because of strong linkage in the cohort, five DR-DQ haplotypes were treated as single units for association and clustering. HLA typing covered class I and class II loci at four-digit resolution. In addition to the first cohort of 650 to 800 subjects, a separate validation cohort of 130 or so different subjects was used. A later analysis re-analyzed previously published TCR beta repertoires from 666 donors and added high-resolution HLA genotyping to study TCR occurrence patterns. Among the roughly 400 genotyped donors, 75% to 90% belonged to the genetic ancestry cluster associated with self-reported Caucasian donors. Donor age, sex, ethnicity and CMV serostatus were compiled together with the repertoire data. The study aimed to test whether cataloging public T cell receptors could reveal signatures of past pathogen exposure. In the later analysis, no new phenotypic data were used to find candidate immune exposures; instead, reliance was placed on TCR beta sequences and their occurrence across donors. Typing coverage differed by locus: A, B, C, DRB1 and DQB1 were typed in roughly 620-630 donors, DQA1 in about 500, DPA1 in some 610, and DPB1 in around 490. The study combined high-throughput TCR immunosequencing, statistical association of individual TCRs with disease status, and machine learning to predict cytomegalovirus infection status. A later genetic analysis used genome-wide SNP genotypes for about three fifths of the 666 donors, treating that subset as a discovery cohort. An earlier analysis of around 580 of the donors used high-throughput TCR beta sequencing to judge whether each TCR beta V gene segment behaved as functional or pseudogenic. Every discovery cohort repertoire had been produced on one sequencing platform. On average, around 230,000 unique TCR beta nucleotide sequences were sequenced per donor among some 430 genotyped donors of the cohort, with around 19% of those sequences being non-productive. The study used immunosequencing to profile the T cell repertoires of several hundred subjects and linked those repertoires to cytomegalovirus serostatus. An early release that covered about 600 HLA-typed donors contained approximately 320 gigabases of sequencing data and 85 million to 100 million unique TCR sequences.

The library was made by the immunoSEQ multiplex PCR assay. A mixture of 60 forward primers for TCR Vbeta segments and 13 reverse primers for TCR Jbeta segments was used in the multiplex PCR. The CDR3 region of rearranged TCR beta genes was amplified from genomic DNA by a multiplex PCR assay. The Illumina HiSeq System was used to sequence the amplified TCR beta libraries as 87-base-pair reads. The original methods were these. A later analysis tallied 75 million to 95 million unique TCR beta chains across the 650 to 750 repertoires, and approximately 12 million of those chains were shared by two or more donors. A nearest-neighbor algorithm error-corrected the raw reads and collapsed the reads into unique sequences, merging closely related sequences to remove PCR and sequencing errors. CDR3 sequences were aligned to IMGT reference sequences to assign V, D and J gene segments. For a sequence to be retained, at least a six-nucleotide match to both a V gene segment and a J gene segment was required. A rearrangement counted as productive if the CDR3 had no stop codons and remained in frame with V and J, and every other rearrangement counted as non-productive. Following IMGT convention, CDR3 was defined as the stretch from the second conserved V-encoded cysteine up to the conserved J-encoded phenylalanine. The earlier analysis of some 550 of the donors excluded any sequence lacking an unambiguous match to a single V gene segment. An earlier analysis of 587 of the donors called V segments functional above 56.7% productive rearrangements and segregating when the between-donor standard deviation exceeded 5%. A statistical classification framework was built to diagnose cytomegalovirus status from the catalog of TCR beta chain sequences. In a later analysis, TCR nucleotide sequences were compared against IMGT/GENE-DB human TR gene sequences so that V and J genes could be assigned. In a later analysis, CDR3 sequences and most-parsimonious VDJ recombination scenarios were assigned using the TCRdist pipeline. In a later analysis, every TCR beta chain was defined by the combination of its CDR3 amino acid sequence and its V-gene family, and reads without a unique V-gene family were dropped. A later analysis removed roughly 590 highly shared, low-generation-probability nucleotide sequences to deal with suspected cross-contamination and a sequencing artifact. For each public chain, a later analysis derived a clonal expansion index from normalized ranks of inferred template counts within each repertoire. Generation probabilities in a later analysis came from a VDJ recombination model fitted to out-of-frame rearrangements, and those results were checked against IGoR. In a later analysis, hypergeometric tests were used to score TCR-TCR, TCR-HLA and TCR-CMV co-occurrence, with a repertoire-size bias correction applied to TCR pairs. In a later analysis, false discovery rates were estimated by permuting HLA or CMV assignments 20 times. In a later analysis, co-occurring TCRs were grouped using DBSCAN, with TCRdist sequence similarity added in when clustering inside HLA-allele-positive subsets. Repertoires with fewer than 30,000 or more than 120,000 public chains were left out of co-occurrence clustering, as were four to six repertoires with anomalous nucleotide sharing. The source is immuneACCESS, and TCRdb retained only in-frame sequences with V and J called. Part of the clones is not carried over; for the studies checked, unresolved V genes explain less than half of this, and the remainder is unexplained. The V and J calls and clone size are taken from that table; D and trimming were inferred from the DNA. Here the sample has roughly 290,000 clones; roughly 80% occur a single time. The ten largest make up about 0.3% of the sample.

The germline V gene sets CDR1 to MDHEN and CDR2 to SYDVKM. The germline ends are 14 bases apart after V is trimmed by 8 bases and J by 12 bases. The CDR3 starts with the cysteine, ends with the phenylalanine, and has 11 residues. CDR3 DNA is the only sequence kept; it has 33 bases, read in frame from the first base. The cohort consisted of hundreds of healthy bone marrow donors. At the time of sampling, all cohort members were nominally healthy, though unrecorded immune exposures were likely present. The donor was CMV seronegative and was included in the group of several hundred seronegative cohort members. A peripheral blood sample was provided by each donor, and peripheral blood mononuclear cells were used for TCR beta sequencing. Genomic DNA extraction from the blood cell samples was performed with the Qiagen DNeasy Blood Extraction Kit. This clone was seen a handful of times. Which antigen it targets is not known. Per-nucleotide qualities are absent, and no much larger clonotype sits a single base away.

The paper as a whole reports these results and caveats: In both the original and validation cohorts, the classifier was reported to diagnose cytomegalovirus status with high specificity and sensitivity. Correlated functional status among segregating V segments might reflect linkage disequilibrium, but an unknown experimental factor could not be ruled out. When HLA alleles, especially DR and DQ, strongly co-occurred, attributing TCR associations to individual alleles was difficult. Roughly uniform sequencing depth across donors was assumed in presence/absence analyses, although this assumption may not hold. A further reported finding was that TCR beta sequences accurately predicted the HLA-A and HLA-B alleles for most subjects in the first cohort. In a later analysis, HLA-associated TCR beta chains showed more clonal expansion and lower generation probabilities than non-associated chains that were equally common. A later analysis associated 16,951 TCR beta sequences with specific HLA alleles at a false discovery rate of 0.05. Because HLA typing was missing for some donors at each locus, association tests included only the typed subset. According to the authors, the approach could potentially be generalized to other disease states and immunological phenotypes. In a later analysis, TCR association rates were found to vary across HLA loci, with the most associated TCRs seen for DRB1 alleles and the fewest for HLA-C alleles. Most TCR sequences were observed very rarely across donors, whereas some public TCRs were present in many individuals. An association between a missense DCLRE1C variant and V-gene and J-gene trimming of TCR beta chains was found in a later genetic analysis and replicated in an independent cohort. Most CMV-associated TCR beta chains appeared to be HLA-restricted in a later analysis, and the HLA associations seemed to be driven largely by CMV exposure. The cohort was sequenced for TCR beta chains only, and without alpha or paired-chain data the features that could be detected were limited. Broadly in line with IMGT annotations, most TCR beta V segments showed up in productive rearrangements about 87% or about 30% of the time in an earlier analysis of around 600 of the donors. Because counts were too low, around 17 rarely observed V segments, including chromosome 9 orphons, were left out of the earlier analysis of roughly 600 of the donors. A cluster of highly shared sequence variants was judged likely to be a technical artifact of the sequencing pipeline. The study listed approximately 150 TCR beta chains as associated with cytomegalovirus. Immune exposure information for the cohort was limited to CMV serostatus. In a later analysis, several top co-occurrence clusters were reported to appear linked to parvovirus B19, influenza, CMV and Epstein-Barr virus. A few of the identified cytomegalovirus-associated TCR beta chains were confirmed in vitro to be specific for cytomegalovirus antigens. Compared with the roughly 700-donor mean, donors in an Asian-associated ancestry cluster had fewer N-insertions in productive TCRs, according to a later genetic analysis. Some IMGT-functional V segments, including TRBV6-2 and TRBV6-3, could not be distinguished by the 87-base-pair reads and were therefore excluded.

The sample was PBMCs. Recombination joined TRBV28 with TRBJ1-5; the D gene remains uncertain. The clonotype originates from a girl aged 2-10 years in good health and CMV-seronegative. The bases read TGTGCCAGCGCGTCGCCCTTTGGCCAGCATTTT. Translated, it gives CASASPFGQHF.